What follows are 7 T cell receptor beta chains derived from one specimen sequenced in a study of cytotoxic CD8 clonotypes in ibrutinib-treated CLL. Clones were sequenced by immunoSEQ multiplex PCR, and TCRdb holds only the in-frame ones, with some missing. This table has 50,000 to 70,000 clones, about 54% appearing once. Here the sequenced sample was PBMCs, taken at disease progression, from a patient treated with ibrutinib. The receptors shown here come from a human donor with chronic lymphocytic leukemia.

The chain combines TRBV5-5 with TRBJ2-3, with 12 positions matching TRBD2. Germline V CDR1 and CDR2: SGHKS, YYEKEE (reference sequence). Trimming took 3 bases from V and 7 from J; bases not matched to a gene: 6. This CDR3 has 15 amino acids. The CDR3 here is CASSYRTSGTYTQYF. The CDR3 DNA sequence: TGTGCCAGCAGCTACCGGACTAGCGGGACCTATACGCAGTATTTT. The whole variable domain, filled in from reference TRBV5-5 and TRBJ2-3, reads DAGVTQSPTHLIKTRGQQVTLRCSPISGHKSVSWYQQVLGQGPQFIFQYYEKEERGRGNFPDRFSARQFPNYSSELNVNALLLGDSALYLCASSYRTSGTYTQYFGPGTRLTVL.

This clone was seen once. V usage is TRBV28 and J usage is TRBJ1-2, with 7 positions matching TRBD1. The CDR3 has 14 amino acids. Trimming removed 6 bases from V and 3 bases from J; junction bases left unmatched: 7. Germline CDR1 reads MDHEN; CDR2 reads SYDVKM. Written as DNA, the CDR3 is TGTGCCAGCAGGAGACAGGGCAATGACTATGGCTACACCTTC. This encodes CASRRQGNDYGYTF.

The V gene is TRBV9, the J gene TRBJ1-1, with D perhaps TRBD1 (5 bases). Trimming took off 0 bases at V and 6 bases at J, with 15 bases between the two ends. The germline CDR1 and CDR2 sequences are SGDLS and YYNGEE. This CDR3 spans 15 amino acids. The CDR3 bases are TGTGCCAGCAGCGTAGATAGCAGGGAAGGGTCTGAAGCTTTCTTT. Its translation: CASSVDSREGSEAFF.

CDR3 in amino acids: CASSQERFSGSTEAFF. The DNA for the CDR3 is TGCGCCAGCAGCCAAGAACGGTTTTCAGGGTCGACTGAAGCTTTCTTT. The chain carries TRBV4-3 and TRBJ1-1, with D tentatively TRBD1 (5 bases). Germline V gene data show CDR1 as LGHNA and CDR2 as YSLEER. The V and J ends lost 0 bases and 5 bases respectively, with 16 bases between them. The CDR3 has 16 residues.

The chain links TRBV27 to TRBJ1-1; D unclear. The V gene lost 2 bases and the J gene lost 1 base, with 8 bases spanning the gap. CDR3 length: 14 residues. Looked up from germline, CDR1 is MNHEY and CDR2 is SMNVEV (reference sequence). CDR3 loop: CASSLGRPNTEAFF. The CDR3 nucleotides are TGTGCCAGCAGTTTAGGACGCCCGAACACTGAAGCTTTCTTT.

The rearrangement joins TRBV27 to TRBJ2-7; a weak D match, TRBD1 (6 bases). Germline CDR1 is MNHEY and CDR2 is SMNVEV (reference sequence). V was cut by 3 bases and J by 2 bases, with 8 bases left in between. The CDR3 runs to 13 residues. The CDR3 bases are TGTGCCAGCAGTTTGGCAGGGGCCTACGAGCAGTACTTC. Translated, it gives CASSLAGAYEQYF.

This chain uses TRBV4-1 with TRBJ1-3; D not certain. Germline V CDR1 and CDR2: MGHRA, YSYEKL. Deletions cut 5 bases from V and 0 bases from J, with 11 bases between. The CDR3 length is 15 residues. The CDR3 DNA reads TGCGCCAGCAGCGTCGACGGAGCCTCTGGAAACACCATATATTTT. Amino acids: CASSVDGASGNTIYF.